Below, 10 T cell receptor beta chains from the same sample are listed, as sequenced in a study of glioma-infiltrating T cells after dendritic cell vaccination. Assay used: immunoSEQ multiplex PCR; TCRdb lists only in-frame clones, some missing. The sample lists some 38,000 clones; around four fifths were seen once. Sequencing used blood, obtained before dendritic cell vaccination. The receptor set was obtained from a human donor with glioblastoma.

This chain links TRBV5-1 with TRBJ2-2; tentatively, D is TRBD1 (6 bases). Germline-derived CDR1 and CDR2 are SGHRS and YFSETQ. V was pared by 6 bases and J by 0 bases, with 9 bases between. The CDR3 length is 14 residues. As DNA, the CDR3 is TGCGCCAGCATGCAGGGGTCGAACACCGGGGAGCTGTTTTTT. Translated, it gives CASMQGSNTGELFF.

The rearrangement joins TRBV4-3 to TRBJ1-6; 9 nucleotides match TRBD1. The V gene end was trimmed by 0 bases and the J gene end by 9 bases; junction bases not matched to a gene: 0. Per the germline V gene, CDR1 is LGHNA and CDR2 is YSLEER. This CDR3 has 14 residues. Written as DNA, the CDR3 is TGCGCCAGCAGCCAAGAGACAGGGGGTTCACCCCTCCACTTT. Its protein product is CASSQETGGSPLHF.

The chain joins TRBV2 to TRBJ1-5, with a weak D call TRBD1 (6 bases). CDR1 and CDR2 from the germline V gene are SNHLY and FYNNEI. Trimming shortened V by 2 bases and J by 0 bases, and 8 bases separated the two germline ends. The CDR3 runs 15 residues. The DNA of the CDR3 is TGTGCCAGCAGTGAACTAGGGGGTAGCAATCAGCCCCAGCATTTT. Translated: CASSELGGSNQPQHF.

Here the CDR3 DNA reads TGTGCCAGCAGTCCCGGAGCGGTCTTCGCTAACTATGGCTACACCTTC. Its protein product is CASSPGAVFANYGYTF. The rearrangement links TRBV7-2 to TRBJ1-2; D gene uncertain. CDR1 is SGHTA, CDR2 FQGNSA, per germline. V gave up 6 bases and J gave up 0 bases, with 17 bases separating them. The CDR3 totals 16 residues.

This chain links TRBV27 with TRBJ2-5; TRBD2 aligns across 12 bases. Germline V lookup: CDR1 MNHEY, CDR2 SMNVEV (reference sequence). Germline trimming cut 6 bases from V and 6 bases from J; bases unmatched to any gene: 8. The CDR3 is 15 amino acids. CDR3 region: CASRGGLAGTQTQYF. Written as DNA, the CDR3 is TGTGCCAGCAGGGGGGGACTAGCGGGCACACAGACCCAGTACTTC.

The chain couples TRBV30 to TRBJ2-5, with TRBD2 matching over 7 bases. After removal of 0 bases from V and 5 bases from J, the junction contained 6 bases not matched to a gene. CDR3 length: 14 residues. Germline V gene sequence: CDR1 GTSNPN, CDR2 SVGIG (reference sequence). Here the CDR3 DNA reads TGTGCCTGGAGTGTAGGGACCGGGGGGGAGACCCAGTACTTC. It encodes CAWSVGTGGETQYF.

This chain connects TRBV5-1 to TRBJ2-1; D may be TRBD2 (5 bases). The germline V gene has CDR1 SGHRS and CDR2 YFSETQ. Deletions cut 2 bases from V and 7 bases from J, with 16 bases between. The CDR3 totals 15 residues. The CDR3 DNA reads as TGCGCCAGCAGCTTCATCTCGGGGATCGGAAATGAGCAGTTCTTC. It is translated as CASSFISGIGNEQFF.

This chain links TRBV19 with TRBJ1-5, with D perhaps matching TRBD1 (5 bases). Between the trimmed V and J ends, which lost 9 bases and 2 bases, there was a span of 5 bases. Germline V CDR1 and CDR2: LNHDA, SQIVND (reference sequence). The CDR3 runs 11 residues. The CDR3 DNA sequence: TGTGCCAGGACAGGCAATCAGCCCCAGCATTTT. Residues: CARTGNQPQHF.

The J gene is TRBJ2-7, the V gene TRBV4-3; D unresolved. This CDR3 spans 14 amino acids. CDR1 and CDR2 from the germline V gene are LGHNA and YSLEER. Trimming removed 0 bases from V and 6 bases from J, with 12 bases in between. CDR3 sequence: CASSQDRYSTEQYF. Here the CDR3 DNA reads TGCGCCAGCAGCCAAGACAGGTACTCCACCGAGCAGTACTTC.

CDR3 in amino acids: CASSEGLQNTEAFF. The CDR3 DNA reads as TGTGCCAGCAGTGAGGGACTCCAGAACACTGAAGCTTTCTTT. The chain carries TRBV28 and TRBJ1-1; D is possibly TRBD1 (5 bases). Trimming removed 5 bases from V and 1 base from J, with 11 bases in between. CDR1 is MDHEN and CDR2 is SYDVKM in the germline V gene. CDR3 length: 14 residues.